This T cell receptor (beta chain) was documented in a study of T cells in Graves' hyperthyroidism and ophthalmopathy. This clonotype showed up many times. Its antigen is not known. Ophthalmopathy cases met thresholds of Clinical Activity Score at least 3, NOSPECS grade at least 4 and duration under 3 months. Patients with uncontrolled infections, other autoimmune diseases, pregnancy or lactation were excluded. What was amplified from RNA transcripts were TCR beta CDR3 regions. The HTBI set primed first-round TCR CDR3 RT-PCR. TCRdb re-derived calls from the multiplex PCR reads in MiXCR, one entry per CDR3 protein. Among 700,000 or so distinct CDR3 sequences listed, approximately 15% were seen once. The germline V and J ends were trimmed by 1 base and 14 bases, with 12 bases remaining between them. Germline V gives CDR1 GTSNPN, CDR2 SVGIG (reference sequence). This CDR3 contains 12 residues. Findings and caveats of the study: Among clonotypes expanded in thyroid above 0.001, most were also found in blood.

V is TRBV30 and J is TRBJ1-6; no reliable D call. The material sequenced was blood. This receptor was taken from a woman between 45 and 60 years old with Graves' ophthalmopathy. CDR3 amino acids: CAWSATADSLHF. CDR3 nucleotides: TGTGCCTGGAGTGCCACGGCGGATTCCCTCCACTTT.